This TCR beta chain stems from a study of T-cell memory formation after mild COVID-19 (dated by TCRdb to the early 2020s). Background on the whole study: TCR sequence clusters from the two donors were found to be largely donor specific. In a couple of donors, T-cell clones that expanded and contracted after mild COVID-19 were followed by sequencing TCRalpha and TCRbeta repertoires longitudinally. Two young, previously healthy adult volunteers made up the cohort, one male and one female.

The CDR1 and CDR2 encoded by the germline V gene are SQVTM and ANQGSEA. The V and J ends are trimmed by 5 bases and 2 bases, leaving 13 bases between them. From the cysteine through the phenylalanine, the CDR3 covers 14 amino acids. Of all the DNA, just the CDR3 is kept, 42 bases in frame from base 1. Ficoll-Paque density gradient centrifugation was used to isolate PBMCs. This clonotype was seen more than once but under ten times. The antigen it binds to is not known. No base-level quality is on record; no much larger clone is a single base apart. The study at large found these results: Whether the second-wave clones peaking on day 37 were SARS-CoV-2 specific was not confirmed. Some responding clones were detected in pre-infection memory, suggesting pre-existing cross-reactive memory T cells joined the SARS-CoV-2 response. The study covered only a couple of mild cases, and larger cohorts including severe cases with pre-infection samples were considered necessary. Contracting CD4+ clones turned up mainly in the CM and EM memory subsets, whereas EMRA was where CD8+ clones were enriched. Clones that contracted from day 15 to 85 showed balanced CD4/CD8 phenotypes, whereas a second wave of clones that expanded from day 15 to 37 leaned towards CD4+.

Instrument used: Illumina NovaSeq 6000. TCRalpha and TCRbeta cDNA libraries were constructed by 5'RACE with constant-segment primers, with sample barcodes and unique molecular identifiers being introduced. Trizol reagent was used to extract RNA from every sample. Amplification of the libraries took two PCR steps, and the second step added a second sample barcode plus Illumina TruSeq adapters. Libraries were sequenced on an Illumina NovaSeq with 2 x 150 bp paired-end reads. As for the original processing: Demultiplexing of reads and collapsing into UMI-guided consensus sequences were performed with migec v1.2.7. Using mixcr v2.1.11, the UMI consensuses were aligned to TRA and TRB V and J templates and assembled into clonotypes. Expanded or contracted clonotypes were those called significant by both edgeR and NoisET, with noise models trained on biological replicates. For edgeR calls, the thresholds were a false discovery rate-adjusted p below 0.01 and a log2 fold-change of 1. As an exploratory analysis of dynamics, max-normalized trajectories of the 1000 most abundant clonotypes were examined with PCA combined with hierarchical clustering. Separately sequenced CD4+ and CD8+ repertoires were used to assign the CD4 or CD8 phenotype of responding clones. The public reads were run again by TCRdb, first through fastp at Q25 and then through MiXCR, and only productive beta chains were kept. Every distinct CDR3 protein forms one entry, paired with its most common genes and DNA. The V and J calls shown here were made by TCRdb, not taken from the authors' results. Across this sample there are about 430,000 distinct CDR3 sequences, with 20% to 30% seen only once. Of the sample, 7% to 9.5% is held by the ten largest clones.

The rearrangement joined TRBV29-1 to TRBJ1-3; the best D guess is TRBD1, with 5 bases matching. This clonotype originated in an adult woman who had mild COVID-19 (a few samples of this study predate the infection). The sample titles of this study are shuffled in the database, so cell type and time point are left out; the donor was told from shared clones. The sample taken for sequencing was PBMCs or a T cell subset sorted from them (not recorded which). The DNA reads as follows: TGCAGCGTTATGAAAGGGGAGGCTGGAAACACCATATATTTT. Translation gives CSVMKGEAGNTIYF.